Listed here are 13 T cell receptor beta chains from one sample, sequenced in a study of blood T cells in healthy people across ages. A second roughly 7 to 12 cycle PCR used barcoded and J-beta primers. TCRdb re-called the 5' RACE reads through MiXCR, storing one row per CDR3 protein. This sample has approximately 1.5 million distinct CDR3 sequences; roughly 43% occur once, and the top ten carry 4%. Sequencing was performed on blood. Receptors were obtained from a young woman in good health.

The chain combines TRBV29-1 with TRBJ2-5, with D possibly being TRBD2 (5 bases). The V and J ends lost 7 bases and 11 bases respectively, with 20 bases between them. The germline V gene has CDR1 SQVTM and CDR2 ANQGSEA. The CDR3 is 12 amino acids. The CDR3 DNA sequence: TGCAGCGCCGCGGAGGACCGGGTTGAGCAGTACTTC. Amino acids: CSAAEDRVEQYF.

The chain combines TRBV5-1 with TRBJ2-4, with D possibly matching TRBD1 (6 bases). Trimming pared 4 bases from V and 5 bases from J, leaving 10 bases between. The CDR3 is 13 amino acids. Germline CDR1 and CDR2: SGHRS and YFSETQ. The CDR3 is CASSLDRQNIQYF. CDR3 nucleotides: TGCGCCAGCAGCCTGGACAGACAAAACATTCAGTACTTC.

This chain uses TRBV10-3 with TRBJ2-1; 11 bases agree with TRBD2. The J segment lost 1 base and the V segment lost 8 bases, leaving 4 bases of the junction unmatched. CDR1 and CDR2 (germline): ENHRY, SYGVKD. The CDR3 runs 15 residues. CDR3 DNA: TGTGCCATCCGGGCTAGCGGGGGGTCCTACAATGAGCAGTTCTTC. Residues: CAIRASGGSYNEQFF.

The gene calls are TRBV12-3 or TRBV12-4 and TRBJ1-5; tentatively, D is TRBD1 (6 bases). This CDR3 is 12 amino acids long. V lost 5 bases, J lost 8 bases, and 10 bases lay in between. CDR3 sequence (DNA): TGTGCCAGCAGTCGTACAGGGAAGCCCCAGCATTTT. As protein: CASSRTGKPQHF.

A remark on this clonotype: The junction and the germline gene differ at one end; a read error may be behind it. CDR3 region: CTSSTSRLALYNEQFF. DNA for the CDR3: TGTACCAGCAGCACCAGTAGACTAGCTCTCTACAATGAGCAGTTCTTC. The genes are TRBV25-1 and TRBJ2-1; TRBD2 matches at 7 bases. CDR1 and CDR2 from the germline V gene are MGHDK and SYGVNS. The CDR3 spans 16 residues. The whole variable domain, remainder taken from reference TRBV25-1 and TRBJ2-1, is EADIYQTPRYLVIGTGKKITLECSQTMGHDKMYWYQQDPGMELHLIHYSYGVNSTEKGDLSSESTVSRIRTEHFPLTLESARPSHTSQYLCTSSTSRLALYNEQFFGPGTRLTVL.

About this clonotype: It is unclear where the CDR3 begins or ends on the DNA, so no DNA is shown, and the CDR3 is as TCRdb lists it. This rearrangement joins TRBV27 to TRBJ1-1. The CDR3 has 12 residues if both end residues are counted. Germline loops: CDR1 MNHEY, CDR2 SMNVEV (reference sequence). This CDR3 is CASSFFGSKAFF.

The sample holds one count of this clonotype. A read error is the likely source, as a far larger clone sits one nucleotide away. V usage is TRBV20-1 and J usage is TRBJ2-5; no clear D gene. Trimming left V 3 bases short and J 4 bases short, with 6 bases between. This CDR3 spans 11 amino acids. The germline CDR1 and CDR2 sequences are DFQATT and SNEGSKA (reference sequence). The CDR3 region has the DNA TGCAGTGCTAGCACGGGAGAGACCCAGTACTTC. It codes for CSASTGETQYF.

This chain uses TRBV29-1 with TRBJ1-2, with 7 bases aligning to TRBD1. The germline V gene encodes CDR1 SQVTM and CDR2 ANQGSEA. Trimming at V came to 7 bases and at J to 3 bases, leaving 5 bases not matched to a gene. There are 12 residues in the CDR3. The CDR3 here is CSAWDRDYGYTF. In DNA, the CDR3 is TGCAGCGCTTGGGACAGAGACTATGGCTACACCTTC.

The chain links TRBV30 to TRBJ2-7; 8 bases are shared with TRBD1. Trimming cost V 1 base and J 6 bases; bases outside gene matches: 8. The CDR3 has 14 residues. CDR1 is GTSNPN and CDR2 is SVGIG in the germline V gene (reference sequence). The CDR3 DNA sequence: TGTGCCTGGAGTGCTGGACAGGGCGTATCCGAGCAGTACTTC. Amino acids: CAWSAGQGVSEQYF.

This clonotype has just a few counts. At one end, the junction sequence differs from germline, possibly due to a read error. This sequence joins TRBV7-7 and TRBJ2-1; D is possibly TRBD1 or TRBD2 (5 bases each). Germline assignment: CDR1 SSHAT and CDR2 FNYEAQ (reference sequence). The length of the CDR3 is 16 residues. CDR3 protein: CASSLGWGFSNSEQFF. DNA for the CDR3: TGTGCTAGCAGCTTAGGTTGGGGGTTCAGCAATAGTGAGCAGTTCTTC.

This clonotype turned up a few times. The CDR3 nucleotides read TGCAGCGGTATCGGAGTTTCCTACGAGCAGTACTTC. It translates to CSGIGVSYEQYF. The chain carries TRBV29-1 and TRBJ2-7; no clear D. The CDR3 covers 12 residues. Germline V CDR1 and CDR2: SQVTM, ANQGSEA. The V end was cut by 7 bases, the J end by 1 base, with 11 bases between.

In its sample, this clonotype was seen many times. The genes are TRBV6-6 and TRBJ1-6, with D possibly matching TRBD1 (5 bases). CDR3 length: 14 residues. Germline CDR1 reads MNHNY; CDR2 reads SVGAGI (reference sequence). V lost 5 bases and J 6 bases, leaving 11 bases between the germline ends. DNA of the CDR3: TGTGCCAGCAGTGCCGGGGCCCGTAATTCACCCCTCCACTTT. Its translation is CASSAGARNSPLHF.

V and J are TRBV6-2 or TRBV6-3 and TRBJ2-1; TRBD2 agrees at 7 bases. The DNA end is more similar to TRBJ2-7, so the J call may be wrong. CDR1 MNHEY and CDR2 SVGEGT come from the germline V gene. The CDR3 covers 15 residues. The CDR3 protein is CASSGRAPSYNEQYF. CDR3 nucleotides: TGTGCCAGCAGTGGGAGGGCACCATCCTACAATGAGCAGTACTTC.